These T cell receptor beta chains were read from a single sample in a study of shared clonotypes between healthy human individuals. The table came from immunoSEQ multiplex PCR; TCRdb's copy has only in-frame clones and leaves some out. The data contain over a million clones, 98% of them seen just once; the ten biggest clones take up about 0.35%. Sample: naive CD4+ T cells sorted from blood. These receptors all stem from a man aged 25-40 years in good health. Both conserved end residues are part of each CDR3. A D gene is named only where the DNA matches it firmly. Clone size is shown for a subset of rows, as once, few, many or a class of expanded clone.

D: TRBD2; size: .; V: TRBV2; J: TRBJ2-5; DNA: TGTGCCAGCGTACGAGGACTAGCGGACCCAATAACCCAGTACTTC; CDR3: CASVRGLADPITQYF
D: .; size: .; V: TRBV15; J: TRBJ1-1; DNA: TGTGCCACCAGCAGGGGAACTGAAGCTTTCTTT; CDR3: CATSRGTEAFF
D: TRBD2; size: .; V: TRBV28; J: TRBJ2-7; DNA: TGTGCCAGCAGCGCCTCGGCGGGAGGGAACTACGAGCAGTACTTC; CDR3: CASSASAGGNYEQYF
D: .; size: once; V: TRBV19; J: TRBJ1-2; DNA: TGTGCCAGTAGGATGAGGGGCGCAGCGGACTATGGCTACACCTTC; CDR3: CASRMRGAADYGYTF
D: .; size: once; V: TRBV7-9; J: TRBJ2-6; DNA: TGTGCCAGCAGCCCAATACAACCACAGAGCTCTGGGGCCAACGTCCTGACTTTC; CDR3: CASSPIQPQSSGANVLTF
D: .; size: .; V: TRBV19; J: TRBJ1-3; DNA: TGTGCCAGTAGTATGGGAGGGCCTGGAAACACCATATATTTT; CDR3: CASSMGGPGNTIYF
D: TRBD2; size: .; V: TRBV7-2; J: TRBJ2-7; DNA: TGTGCCAGCAGCGGCAGGACTAGCGGTTCCTACGAGCAGTACTTC; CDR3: CASSGRTSGSYEQYF
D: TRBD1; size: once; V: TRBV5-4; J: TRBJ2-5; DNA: TGTGCCAGCAGCCCCGGGACAGGGCAAGAGACCCAGTACTTC; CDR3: CASSPGTGQETQYF
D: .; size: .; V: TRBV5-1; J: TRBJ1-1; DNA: TGCGCCAGCAGTTTGAGGCCCCGGGACACTGAAGCTTTCTTT; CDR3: CASSLRPRDTEAFF
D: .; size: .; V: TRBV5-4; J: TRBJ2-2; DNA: TGTGCCAGCAGCCCTCGCACCGGGGAGCTGTTTTTT; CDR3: CASSPRTGELFF
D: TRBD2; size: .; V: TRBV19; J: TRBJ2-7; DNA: TGTGCCAGTAGGGCCGAGGGGAGGGGCGAGCAGAACTTC; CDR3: CASRAEGRGEQNF
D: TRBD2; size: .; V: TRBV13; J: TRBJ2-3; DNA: TGTGCCAGCAGCCCGGACGGGGGAGGGGGCACAGATACGCAGTATTTT; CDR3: CASSPDGGGGTDTQYF
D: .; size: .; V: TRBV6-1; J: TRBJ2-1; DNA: TGTGCCAGCAGTGCAAAACAGGGAGGCAATGAGCAGTTCTTC; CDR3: CASSAKQGGNEQFF
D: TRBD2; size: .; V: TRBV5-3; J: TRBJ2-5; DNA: TGTGCCAGAAGCTCACCTAGCGGGAGCCAAGAGACCCAGTACTTC; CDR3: CARSSPSGSQETQYF
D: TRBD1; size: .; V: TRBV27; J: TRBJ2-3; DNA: TGTGCCAGCAGTTTCGAGGACAGGGATGTTTTGGATTTT; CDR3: CASSFEDRDVLDF
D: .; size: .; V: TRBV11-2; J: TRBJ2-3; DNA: TGTGCCAGCAGTCGGCTAGCTTTTCGGGATACGCAGTATTTT; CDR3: CASSRLAFRDTQYF
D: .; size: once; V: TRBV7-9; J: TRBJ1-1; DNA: TGTGCCAGCAGCTTAGGAAAGGGGTCAGGCCACCTGAACACTGAAGCTTTCTTT; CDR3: CASSLGKGSGHLNTEAFF